This T cell receptor beta chain was observed in a study of shared clonotypes between healthy human individuals. Whole-study findings and limits: Clonotype sharing among donors was expected to depend on sequencing depth. Generation probability values for non-shared clonotypes were lower than those for clonotypes shared by all four donors.

Trimming removed 6 bases from V and 6 bases from J; junction bases left unmatched: 5. Germline V gives CDR1 MNHEY, CDR2 SVGAGI. The CDR3 consists of 13 residues. The protocol was immunoSEQ multiplex PCR, while the TCRdb copy is restricted to in-frame clones and leaves out a portion. The sample records approximately 2.3 million clones, just over 90% being singletons. Both subsets, CD45RA+ naive and CD45RA-negative memory, were split from the CD4+ cells. With respect to this clone: The antigen remains undetermined.

The chain recombines TRBV6-5 with TRBJ2-5; 9 bases map to TRBD2. The source material was naive CD4+ T cells from PBMCs. Noted subset: CD45RA+ positively selected. The receptor was isolated from a man aged 18 to 35 in good health. Some clones in this sample may be carry-over from other donors' samples. The CDR3, as DNA: TGTGCCAGCAGGGAGAGCGGGAGGAAGACCCAGTACTTC. It is translated as CASRESGRKTQYF.